Only a few counts were recorded for the clone carrying this T cell receptor (beta chain). Its antigen is as yet unknown. Alongside a J-beta primer mix, a sample-barcoded 5' primer served in a second PCR lasting roughly 6 to 11 cycles. A tag from a template-switch adaptor with 12 random nucleotides marked each cDNA molecule. One entry per CDR3 protein results from TCRdb running MiXCR on the 5' RACE reads. The sample holds 1.5 million to 2 million distinct CDR3 sequences, roughly 27% seen once. V gave up 0 bases and J gave up 0 bases, with 12 bases separating them. The CDR3 has 17 amino acids. In germline, CDR1 is SEHNR, CDR2 FQNEAQ (reference sequence). The sample originates from a study of blood T cells in healthy people across ages. Broader study findings: Researchers report that TCR beta diversity correlated strongly with naive T cell percentage. Possibly, changes in expanded clonotypes were confounded because donor CMV status was unknown.

Per individual sample, total RNA of at least 5.5 micrograms was extracted. V is TRBV7-9 and J is TRBJ1-5; D unresolved. Sequencing was performed on blood. This clonotype originated in a woman between 25 and 40 years old in good health. The DNA for the CDR3 is TGTGCCAGCAGCTTAGCGCGGTTGTTTTATAGCAATCAGCCCCAGCATTTT. Translated: CASSLARLFYSNQPQHF.